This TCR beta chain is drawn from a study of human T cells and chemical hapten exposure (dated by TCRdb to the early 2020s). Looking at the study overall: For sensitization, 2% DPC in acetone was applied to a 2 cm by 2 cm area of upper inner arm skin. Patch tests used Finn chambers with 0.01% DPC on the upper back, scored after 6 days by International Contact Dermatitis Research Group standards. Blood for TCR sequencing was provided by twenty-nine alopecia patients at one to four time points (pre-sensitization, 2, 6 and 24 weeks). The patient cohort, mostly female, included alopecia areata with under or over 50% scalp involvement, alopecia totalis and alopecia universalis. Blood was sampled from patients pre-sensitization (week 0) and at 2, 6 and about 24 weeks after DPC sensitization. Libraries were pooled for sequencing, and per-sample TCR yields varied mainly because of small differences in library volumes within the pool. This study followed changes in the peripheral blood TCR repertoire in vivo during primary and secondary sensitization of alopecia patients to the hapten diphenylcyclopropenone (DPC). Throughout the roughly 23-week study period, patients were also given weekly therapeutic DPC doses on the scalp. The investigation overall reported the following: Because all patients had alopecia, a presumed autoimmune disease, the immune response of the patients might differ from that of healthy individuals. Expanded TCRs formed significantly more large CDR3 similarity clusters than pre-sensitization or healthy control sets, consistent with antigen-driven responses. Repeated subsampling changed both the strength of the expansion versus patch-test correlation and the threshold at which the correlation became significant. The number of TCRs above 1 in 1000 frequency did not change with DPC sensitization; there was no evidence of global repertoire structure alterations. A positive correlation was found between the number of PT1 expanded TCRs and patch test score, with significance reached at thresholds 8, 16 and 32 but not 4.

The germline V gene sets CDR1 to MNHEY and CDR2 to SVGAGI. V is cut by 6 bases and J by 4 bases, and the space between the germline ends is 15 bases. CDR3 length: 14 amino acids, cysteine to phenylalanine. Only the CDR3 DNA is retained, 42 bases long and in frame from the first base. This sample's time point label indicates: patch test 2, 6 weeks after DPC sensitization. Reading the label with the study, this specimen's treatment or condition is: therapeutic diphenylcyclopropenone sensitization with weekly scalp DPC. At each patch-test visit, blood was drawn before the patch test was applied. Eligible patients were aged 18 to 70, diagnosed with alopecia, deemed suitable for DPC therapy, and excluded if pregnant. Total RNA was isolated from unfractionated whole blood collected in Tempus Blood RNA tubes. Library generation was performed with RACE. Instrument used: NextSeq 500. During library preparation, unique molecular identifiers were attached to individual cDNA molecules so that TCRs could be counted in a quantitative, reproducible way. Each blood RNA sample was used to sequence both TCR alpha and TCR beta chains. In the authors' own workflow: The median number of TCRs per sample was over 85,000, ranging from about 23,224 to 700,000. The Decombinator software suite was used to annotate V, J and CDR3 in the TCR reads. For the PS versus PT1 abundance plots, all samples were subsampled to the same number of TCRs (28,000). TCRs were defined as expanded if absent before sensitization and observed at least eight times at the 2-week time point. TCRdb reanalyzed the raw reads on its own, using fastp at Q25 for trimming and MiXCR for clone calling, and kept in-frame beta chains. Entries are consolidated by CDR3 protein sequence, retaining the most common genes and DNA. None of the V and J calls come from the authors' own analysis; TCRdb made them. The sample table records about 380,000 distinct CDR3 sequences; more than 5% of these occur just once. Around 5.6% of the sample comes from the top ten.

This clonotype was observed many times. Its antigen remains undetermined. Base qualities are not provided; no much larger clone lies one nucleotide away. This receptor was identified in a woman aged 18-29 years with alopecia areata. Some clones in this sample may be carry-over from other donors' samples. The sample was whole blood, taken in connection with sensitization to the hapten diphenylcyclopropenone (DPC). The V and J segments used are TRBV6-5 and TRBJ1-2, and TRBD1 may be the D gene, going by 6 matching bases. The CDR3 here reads CASSQDRYPYGYTF. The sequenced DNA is TGTGCCAGCAGCCAAGACAGGTATCCCTATGGCTACACCTTC.